This T cell receptor beta chain came from a study of blood T cell repertoires in COVID-19. As for the study in general: Spain, Italy and the United States supplied samples that represented acute and convalescent COVID-19. T cells, B-cell-depleted T cells, or PBMCs provided the cDNA or gDNA that served as material.

Here immunoSEQ multiplex PCR was the method, and the copy in TCRdb shows in-frame clones only, minus some. The profile shows some 150,000 clones, around 89% of them singletons. CDR3 length equals 16 residues. Germline trimming cut 4 bases from V and 0 bases from J; bases unmatched to any gene: 4. Germline V gene sequence: CDR1 SGHRS, CDR2 YFSETQ. The rearrangement links TRBV5-1 to TRBJ2-6; TRBD1 aligns across 7 bases. The source material was peripheral blood. The receptor was isolated from a woman older than 75 with acute or convalescent COVID-19. The CDR3 region is CASSEPGGSGANVLTF. CDR3 nucleotide sequence: TGCGCCAGCAGCGAGCCAGGGGGCTCTGGGGCCAACGTCCTGACTTTC.